In its sample, the clone carrying this T cell receptor beta chain was seen a few times. The antigen is unknown. This sample was taken from a study of human T cells and chemical hapten exposure. Study-wide results and limits: Controls formed significantly fewer large CDR3 similarity clusters than expanded TCRs did. Since the donors had alopecia, their immune response may not be the same as that of healthy people.

This sample's time point: patch test 1, 2 weeks after DPC sensitization. Described treatment: therapeutic diphenylcyclopropenone sensitization with weekly scalp DPC. Single cDNA molecules in the library carried unique molecular identifiers attached during preparation. TCRdb re-called the RACE reads through MiXCR, storing one row per CDR3 protein. This repertoire shows approximately 80,000 distinct CDR3 sequences, 9.5% to 12% found once; its top ten account for approximately 4.4%. V was pared by 3 bases and J by 0 bases, with 10 bases of the junction left unmatched. The CDR3 length is 18 residues. The germline CDR1 and CDR2 sequences are SGDLS and YYNGEE.

The receptor's source is a woman between 50 and 59 years old with alopecia areata. Some clones in this sample may be carry-over from other donors' samples. The gene calls are TRBV9 and TRBJ2-3; 10 positions agree with TRBD2. Sequencing was performed on whole blood, taken in connection with sensitization to the hapten diphenylcyclopropenone (DPC). CDR3 nucleotides: TGTGCCAGCAGCGCAATCGGACTAGCGGACACTAGCACAGATACGCAGTATTTT. Amino acid sequence: CASSAIGLADTSTDTQYF. The whole variable domain, filled in from reference TRBV9 and TRBJ2-3, reads DSGVTQTPKHLITATGQRVTLRCSPRSGDLSVYWYQQSLDQGLQFLIQYYNGEERAKGNILERFSAQQFPDLHSELNLSSLELGDSALYFCASSAIGLADTSTDTQYFGPGTRLTVL.